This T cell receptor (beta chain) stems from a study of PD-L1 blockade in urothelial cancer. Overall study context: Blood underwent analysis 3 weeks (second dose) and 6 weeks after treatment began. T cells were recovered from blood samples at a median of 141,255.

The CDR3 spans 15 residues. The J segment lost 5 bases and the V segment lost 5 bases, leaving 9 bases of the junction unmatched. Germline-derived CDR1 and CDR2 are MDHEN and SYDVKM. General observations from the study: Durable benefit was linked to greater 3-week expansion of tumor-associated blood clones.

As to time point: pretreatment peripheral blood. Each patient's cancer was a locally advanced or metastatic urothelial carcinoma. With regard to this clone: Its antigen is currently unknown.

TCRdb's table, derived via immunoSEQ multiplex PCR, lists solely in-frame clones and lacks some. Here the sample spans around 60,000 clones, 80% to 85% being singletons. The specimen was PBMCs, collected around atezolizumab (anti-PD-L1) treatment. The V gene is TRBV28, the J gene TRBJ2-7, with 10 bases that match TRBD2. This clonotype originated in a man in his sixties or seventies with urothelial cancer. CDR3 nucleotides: TGTGCCAGCAGTCCAGCGGGAGGGCTAGTCCACGAGCAGTACTTC. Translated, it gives CASSPAGGLVHEQYF.